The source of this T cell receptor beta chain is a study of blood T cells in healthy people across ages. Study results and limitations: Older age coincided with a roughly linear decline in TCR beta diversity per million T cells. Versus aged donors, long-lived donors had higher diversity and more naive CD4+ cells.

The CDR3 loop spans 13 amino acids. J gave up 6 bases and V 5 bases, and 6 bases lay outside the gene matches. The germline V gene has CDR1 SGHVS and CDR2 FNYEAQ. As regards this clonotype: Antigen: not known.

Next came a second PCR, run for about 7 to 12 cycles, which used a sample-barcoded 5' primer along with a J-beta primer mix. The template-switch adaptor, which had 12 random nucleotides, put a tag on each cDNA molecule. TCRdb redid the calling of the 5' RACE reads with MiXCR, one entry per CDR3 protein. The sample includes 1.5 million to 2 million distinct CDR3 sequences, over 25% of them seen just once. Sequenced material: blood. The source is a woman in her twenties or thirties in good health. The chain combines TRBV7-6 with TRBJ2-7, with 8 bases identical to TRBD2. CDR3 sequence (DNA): TGTGCCAGCAGCCAAGTCGGGAGGGCCGAGCAGTACTTC. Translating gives CASSQVGRAEQYF.